This T cell receptor beta chain was sequenced for a study of blood T cell repertoires in COVID-19. On the study more broadly: The samples span acute and convalescent COVID-19 from the United States, Italy and Spain. PBMCs, B-cell-depleted T cells, or T cells provided the cDNA or gDNA that made up the material.

Per the study methods: Amplification from reference gene primers served as the basis for estimated nucleated cell counts. Clones were read by immunoSEQ multiplex PCR, and TCRdb kept only the in-frame ones, dropping some. V, J and clone size derive from that table, while D and trimming were established from the DNA sequence. The repertoire holds under 150,000 clones, with under 85% as singletons. Trimming removed 6 bases from V and 6 bases from J; junction bases left unmatched: 3. CDR1 is SGHAT, CDR2 FQNNGV, per germline. The CDR3 spans 13 residues. The V and J genes are TRBV11-2 and TRBJ2-1; the match to TRBD1 covers 9 bases. The sample taken for sequencing was peripheral blood. The TCR was taken from a man aged 35-49 years with active or convalescent COVID-19. In DNA form, the CDR3 reads TGTGCCAGCAGAGGGACAGGGCTCAATGAGCAGTTCTTC. Translation gives CASRGTGLNEQFF.